This T cell receptor (beta chain) appears in the sequencing data of a study of blood T cells in healthy people across ages. Study-level findings and limits: Unsorted PBMC material precluded a definitive naive versus antigen-experienced comparison. The study regarded diversity estimates from one million T cells as underestimates.

With respect to this clonotype: Its antigen is as yet unknown.

Total RNA extraction produced at least 5 micrograms (per sample) for the study. V was trimmed by 2 bases and J by 5 bases, leaving 9 bases between them. Germline values: CDR1 MDHEN, CDR2 SYDVKM. This CDR3 is built from 13 residues. A second PCR of roughly 7 to 11 cycles used a sample-barcoded 5' primer and a J-beta primer mix. TCRdb analysed the 5' RACE reads with MiXCR anew, one entry per CDR3 protein. The data contain 600,000 to 1,000,000 distinct CDR3 sequences, roughly 25% of them singletons. In addition, the sample was reused for a study of T cells of mothers and their children. That report adds: Mothers and children who were related shared slightly more overlap than unrelated pairs, but not significantly more.

The sequence derives from a boy aged 5-17 years in good health. V usage is TRBV28 and J usage is TRBJ2-5; D is undetermined. Input material: blood. This CDR3 is CASSLNRYETQYF. Here the CDR3 DNA reads TGTGCCAGCAGTTTAAACAGATACGAGACCCAGTACTTC.